This note documents a single T cell receptor (beta chain) sequence. No antigen is known for it. No per-base quality is available; no much larger clone lies one base away. TCRbeta CDR3 regions were amplified from genomic DNA using the immunoSEQ Assay, a bias-controlled multiplex PCR. In the authors' own workflow: The number of nucleated cells in each sample was estimated by amplification of reference gene primers within the assay. Sequence reads were collapsed and filtered to measure the absolute abundance of every unique TCRbeta CDR3 rearrangement. For each sample, productive Simpson clonality was calculated as the square root of Simpson's diversity index over productive rearrangements. This is the immuneACCESS table as TCRdb keeps it, with only in-frame sequences that have V and J called. A part of the clones is gone; compared with another copy, unresolved V genes explain less than half, and the rest is unexplained. The V and J calls and the clone size are those of that table, but D and trimming were determined from the DNA. The table for this sample lists 50,000 or so clones; roughly 86% of them were counted only once. The ten largest clonotypes hold less than 2.5% of the sample.

The sample is drawn from a study of blood T cell repertoires in COVID-19 (dated by TCRdb to between 2020 and 2021). Regarding the research as a whole: The collaborator samples originated in the United States, Italy and Spain and spanned the acute and convalescent phases of COVID-19. The material from the prospective study consisted of cDNA or gDNA derived from T cells, B-cell-depleted T cells, or PBMCs. The dataset comprised deeply sampled blood TCRbeta repertoires from subjects exposed to, actively infected with, or recovered from COVID-19. The repertoires were released in a freely available public database meant as a resource for research on the immune response to SARS-CoV-2. Samples came from the ongoing ImmuneRACE study (first 160 participants) plus 1,254 subjects from 6 global collaborators. Sample metadata almost always included a de-identified subject ID, COVID-19 status, age in years and sex. HLA class I and class II types, where available, came from metadata supplied by the sample provider rather than from assay-based typing.

Overall study results and their limits: How much clinical and demographic metadata was included differed by source and by participant, and the metadata was provided uncurated.

Each collaborating institution followed its own protocols to collect whole blood in K2EDTA tubes. Collaborator samples were shipped for TCRbeta analysis as frozen whole blood, isolated PBMCs, or DNA extracted from either sample type. Trimming takes 5 bases off V and 5 bases off J; junction bases not matched to a gene: 7. From the germline V gene, CDR1 is SNHLY and CDR2 is FYNNEI. Measured from the cysteine to the phenylalanine, the CDR3 is 14 residues long. CDR3 DNA is the only sequence kept; it has 42 bases, read in frame from the first base. This TCR was recovered from a woman aged 60 to 75 with acute or convalescent COVID-19. Recombination joined TRBV2 with TRBJ2-5, and 8 junction bases match TRBD1. Sequenced sample: peripheral blood. The CDR3: CASSFTGGRETQYF. The nucleotide sequence is given as TGTGCCAGCAGTTTTACAGGGGGAAGGGAGACCCAGTACTTC.